Each of the 2 T cell receptor beta chains below was sequenced from the same sample in a study of identical twins. TCRdb passed the 5' RACE reads through MiXCR, listing each CDR3 protein once. The table records 1.5 million to 2 million distinct CDR3 sequences, less than 35% of them present only once. The sample was cord blood. These receptors were collected from a newborn girl in good health.

This chain uses TRBV24-1 with TRBJ2-3, with TRBD2 as a possible D gene (6 bases). The CDR3 spans 13 residues. Per germline, CDR1 KGHDR and CDR2 SFDVKD. V lost 4 bases and J 10 bases, leaving 14 bases between the germline ends. CDR3 protein: CATSEAGTLAQYF. The CDR3 DNA is TGTGCCACCAGTGAGGCCGGGACTTTGGCGCAGTATTTT.

The chain uses TRBV30 and TRBJ2-7; D gene uncertain. Trimming pared 4 bases from V and 5 bases from J, leaving 9 bases between. The germline gives CDR1 GTSNPN, CDR2 SVGIG (reference sequence). The CDR3 spans 11 residues. CDR3 DNA sequence: TGTGCCTGGACGAAGGGAAACGAGCAGTACTTC. This encodes CAWTKGNEQYF. The whole variable domain, remainder taken from reference TRBV30 and TRBJ2-7, is SQTIHQWPATLVQPVGSPLSLECTVEGTSNPNLYWYRQAAGRGLQLLFYSVGIGQISSEVPQNLSASRPQDRQFILSSKKLLLSDSGFYLCAWTKGNEQYFGPGTRLTVT.